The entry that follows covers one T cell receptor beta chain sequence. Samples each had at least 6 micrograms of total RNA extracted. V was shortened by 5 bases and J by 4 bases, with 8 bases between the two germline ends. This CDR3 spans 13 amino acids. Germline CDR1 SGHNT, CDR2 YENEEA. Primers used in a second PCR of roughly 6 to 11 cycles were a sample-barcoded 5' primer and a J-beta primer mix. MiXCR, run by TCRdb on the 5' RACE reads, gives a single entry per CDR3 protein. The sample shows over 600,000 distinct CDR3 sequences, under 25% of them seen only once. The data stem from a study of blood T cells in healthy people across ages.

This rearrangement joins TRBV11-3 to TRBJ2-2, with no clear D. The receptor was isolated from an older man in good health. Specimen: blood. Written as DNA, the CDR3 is TGTGCCAGCAGCATGAATCCCACCGGGGAGCTGTTTTTT. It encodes CASSMNPTGELFF.